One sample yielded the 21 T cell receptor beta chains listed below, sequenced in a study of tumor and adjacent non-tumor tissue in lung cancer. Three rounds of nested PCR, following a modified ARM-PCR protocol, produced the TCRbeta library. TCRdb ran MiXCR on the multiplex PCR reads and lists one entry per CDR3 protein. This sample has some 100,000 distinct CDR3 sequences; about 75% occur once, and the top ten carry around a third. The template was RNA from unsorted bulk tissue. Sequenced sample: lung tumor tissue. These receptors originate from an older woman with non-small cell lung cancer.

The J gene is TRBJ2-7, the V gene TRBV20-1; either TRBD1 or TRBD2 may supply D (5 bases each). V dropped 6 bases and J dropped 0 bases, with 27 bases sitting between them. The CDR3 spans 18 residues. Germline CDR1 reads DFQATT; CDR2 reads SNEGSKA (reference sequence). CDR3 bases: TGCAGTGCGCCACCAGCTAAGGGGAGTCCTGTAGGCTCCTACGAGCAGTACTTC. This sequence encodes CSAPPAKGSPVGSYEQYF.

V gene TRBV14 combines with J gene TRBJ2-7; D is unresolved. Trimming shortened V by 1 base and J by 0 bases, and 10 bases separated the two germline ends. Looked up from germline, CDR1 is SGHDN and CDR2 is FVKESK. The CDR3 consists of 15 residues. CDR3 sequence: CASSQGLGSSYEQYF. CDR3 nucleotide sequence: TGTGCCAGCAGCCAAGGCCTAGGAAGCTCCTACGAGCAGTACTTC. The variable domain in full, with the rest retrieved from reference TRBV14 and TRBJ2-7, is EAGVTQFPSHSVIEKGQTVTLRCDPISGHDNLYWYRRVMGKEIKFLLHFVKESKQDESGMPNNRFLAERTGGTYSTLKVQPAELEDSGVYFCASSQGLGSSYEQYFGPGTRLTVT.

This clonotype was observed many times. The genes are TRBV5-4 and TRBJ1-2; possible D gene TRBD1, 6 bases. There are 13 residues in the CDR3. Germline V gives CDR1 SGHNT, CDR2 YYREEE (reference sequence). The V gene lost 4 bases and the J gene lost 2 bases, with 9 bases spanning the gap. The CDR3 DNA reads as TGTGCCAGCAGCCCGGACAGAAACTATGGCTACACCTTC. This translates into CASSPDRNYGYTF.

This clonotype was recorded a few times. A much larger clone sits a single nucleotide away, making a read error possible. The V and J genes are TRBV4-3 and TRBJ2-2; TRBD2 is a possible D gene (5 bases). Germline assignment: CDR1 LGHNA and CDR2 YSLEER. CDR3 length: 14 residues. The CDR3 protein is CASSQDTNTGKLFF. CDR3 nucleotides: TGCGCCAGCAGCCAAGATACCAACACCGGGAAGCTGTTTTTT.

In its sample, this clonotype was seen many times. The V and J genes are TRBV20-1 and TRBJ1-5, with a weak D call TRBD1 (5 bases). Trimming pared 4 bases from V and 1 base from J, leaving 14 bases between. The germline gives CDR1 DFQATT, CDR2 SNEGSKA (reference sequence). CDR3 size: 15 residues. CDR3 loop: CSATPGHLSNQPQHF. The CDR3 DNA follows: TGCAGTGCTACCCCAGGACACCTCAGCAATCAGCCCCAGCATTTT.

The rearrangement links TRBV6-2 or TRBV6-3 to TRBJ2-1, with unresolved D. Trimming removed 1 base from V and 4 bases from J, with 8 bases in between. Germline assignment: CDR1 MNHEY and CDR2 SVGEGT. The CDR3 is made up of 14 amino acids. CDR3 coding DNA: TGTGCCAGCAGTTACTGTGGGGAATACAATGAGCAGTTCTTC. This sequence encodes CASSYCGEYNEQFF.

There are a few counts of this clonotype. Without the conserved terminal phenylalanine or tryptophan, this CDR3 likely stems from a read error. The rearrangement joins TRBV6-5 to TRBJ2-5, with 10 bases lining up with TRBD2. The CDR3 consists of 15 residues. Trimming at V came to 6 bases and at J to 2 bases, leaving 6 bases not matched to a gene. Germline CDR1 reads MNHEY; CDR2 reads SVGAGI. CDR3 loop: CASRTLAGIQETQYS. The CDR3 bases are TGTGCCAGCAGAACACTAGCGGGGATTCAAGAGACCCAGTACTCC.

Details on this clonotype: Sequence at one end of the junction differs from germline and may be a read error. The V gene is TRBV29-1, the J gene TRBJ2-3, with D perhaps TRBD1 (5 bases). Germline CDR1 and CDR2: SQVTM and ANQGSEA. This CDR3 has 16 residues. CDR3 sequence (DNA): TGTAGCCTTGAAGATCTCAGGGTGGGGTCCGCAGATACGCAGTATTTT. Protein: CSLEDLRVGSADTQYF.

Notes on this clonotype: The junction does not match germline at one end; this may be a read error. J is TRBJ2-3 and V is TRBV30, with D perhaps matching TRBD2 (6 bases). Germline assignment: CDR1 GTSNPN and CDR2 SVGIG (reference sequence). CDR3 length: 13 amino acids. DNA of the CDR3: TGTGCCTGGATGATGGAGGGGCGCGATACGCAGTTTTTT. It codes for CAWMMEGRDTQFF.

The CDR3 loop reads CASSLDGLPLDTQYF. The CDR3, as DNA: TGTGCCAGCAGCTTAGACGGACTGCCACTGGATACGCAGTATTTT. V gene TRBV11-2 combines with J gene TRBJ2-3, with D possibly TRBD2 on 5 matching bases. Germline-derived CDR1 and CDR2 are SGHAT and FQNNGV. The CDR3 has 15 amino acids. Trimming cost V 0 bases and J 6 bases, with 13 bases left between them.

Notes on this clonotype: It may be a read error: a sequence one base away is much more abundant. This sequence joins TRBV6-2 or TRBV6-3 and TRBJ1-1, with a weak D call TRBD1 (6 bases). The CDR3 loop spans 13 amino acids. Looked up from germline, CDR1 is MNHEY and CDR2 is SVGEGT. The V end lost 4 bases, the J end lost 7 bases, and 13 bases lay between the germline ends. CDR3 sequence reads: CASSCTGIGEAFF. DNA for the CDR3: TGTGCCAGCAGTTGTACAGGGATAGGTGAAGCTTTCTTT.

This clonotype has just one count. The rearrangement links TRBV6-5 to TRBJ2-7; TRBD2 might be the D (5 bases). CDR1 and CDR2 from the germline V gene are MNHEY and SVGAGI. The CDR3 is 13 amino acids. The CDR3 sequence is CVIGVPSSYEQYF. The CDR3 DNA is TGTGTCATCGGGGTCCCCAGCTCCTACGAGCAGTACTTC.

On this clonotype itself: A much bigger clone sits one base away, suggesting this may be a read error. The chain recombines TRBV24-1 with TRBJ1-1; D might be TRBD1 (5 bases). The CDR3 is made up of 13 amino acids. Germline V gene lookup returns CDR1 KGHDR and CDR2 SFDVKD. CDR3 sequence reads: CATSSQGNTEASF. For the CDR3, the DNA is TGTGCCACCAGTTCCCAGGGAAACACTGAAGCTTCCTTT.

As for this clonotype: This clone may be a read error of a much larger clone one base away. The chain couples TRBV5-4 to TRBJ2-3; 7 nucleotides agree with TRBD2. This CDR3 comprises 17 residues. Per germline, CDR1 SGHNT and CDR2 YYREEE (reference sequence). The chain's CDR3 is CASSCMWAGDCTETQYF. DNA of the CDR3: TGTGCCAGCAGCTGTATGTGGGCGGGGGATTGCACAGAAACGCAGTATTTT.

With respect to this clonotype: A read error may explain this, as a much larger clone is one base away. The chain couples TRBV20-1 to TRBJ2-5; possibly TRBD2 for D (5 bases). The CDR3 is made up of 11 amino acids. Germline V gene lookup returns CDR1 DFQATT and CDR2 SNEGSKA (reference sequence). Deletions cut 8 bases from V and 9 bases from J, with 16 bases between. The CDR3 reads CSTTRESAQYF. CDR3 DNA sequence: TGCAGTACCACCCGGGAATCGGCCCAGTACTTC.

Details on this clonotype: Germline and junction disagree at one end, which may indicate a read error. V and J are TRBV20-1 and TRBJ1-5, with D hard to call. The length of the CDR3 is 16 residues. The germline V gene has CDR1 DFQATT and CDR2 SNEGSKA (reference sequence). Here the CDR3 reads CRARDGGLGGNQPQHF. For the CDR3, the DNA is TGCAGAGCTAGAGATGGAGGACTGGGCGGCAATCAGCCCCAGCATTTT.

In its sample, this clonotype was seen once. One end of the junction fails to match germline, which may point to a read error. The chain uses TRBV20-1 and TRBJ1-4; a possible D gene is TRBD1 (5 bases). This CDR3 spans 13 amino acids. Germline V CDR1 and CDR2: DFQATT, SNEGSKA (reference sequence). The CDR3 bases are TGCAGTGCTCTACGGGACGGGAACGAAAAAGTGTTTTTT. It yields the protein CSALRDGNEKVFF.

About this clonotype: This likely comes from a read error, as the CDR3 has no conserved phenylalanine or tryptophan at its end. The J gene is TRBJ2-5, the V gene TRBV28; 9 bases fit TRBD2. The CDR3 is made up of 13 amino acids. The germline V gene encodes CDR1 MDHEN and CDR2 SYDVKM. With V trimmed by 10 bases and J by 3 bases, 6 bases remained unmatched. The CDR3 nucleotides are TGTGCCACCCAGACTAGCGGCAAAGAGACCCAGTACTAC. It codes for CATQTSGKETQYY.

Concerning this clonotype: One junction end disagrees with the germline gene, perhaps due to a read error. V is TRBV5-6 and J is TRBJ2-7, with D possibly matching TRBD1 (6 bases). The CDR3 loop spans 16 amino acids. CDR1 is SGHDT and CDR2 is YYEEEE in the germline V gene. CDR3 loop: CAISLFQGKTTYEQYF. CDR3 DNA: TGTGCCATCAGCTTGTTCCAGGGGAAAACGACCTACGAGCAGTACTTC.

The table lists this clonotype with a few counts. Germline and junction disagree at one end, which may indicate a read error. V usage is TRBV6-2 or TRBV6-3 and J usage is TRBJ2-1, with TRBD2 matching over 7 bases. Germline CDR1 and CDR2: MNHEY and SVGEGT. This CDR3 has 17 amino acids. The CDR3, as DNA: TGTGTCAGCAGTTACCCGTTGCGGGGGAGCTCCTACAATGAGCAGTTCTTC. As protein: CVSSYPLRGSSYNEQFF.

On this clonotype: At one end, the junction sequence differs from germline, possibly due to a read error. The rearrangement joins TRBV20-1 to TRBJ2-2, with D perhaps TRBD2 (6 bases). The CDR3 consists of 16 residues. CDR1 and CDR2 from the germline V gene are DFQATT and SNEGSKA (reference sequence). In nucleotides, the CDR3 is TGCAGTGCGTGGAAGGCGGGACCCACGAACACCCGGGAGCTGTTTTTT. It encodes CSAWKAGPTNTRELFF.